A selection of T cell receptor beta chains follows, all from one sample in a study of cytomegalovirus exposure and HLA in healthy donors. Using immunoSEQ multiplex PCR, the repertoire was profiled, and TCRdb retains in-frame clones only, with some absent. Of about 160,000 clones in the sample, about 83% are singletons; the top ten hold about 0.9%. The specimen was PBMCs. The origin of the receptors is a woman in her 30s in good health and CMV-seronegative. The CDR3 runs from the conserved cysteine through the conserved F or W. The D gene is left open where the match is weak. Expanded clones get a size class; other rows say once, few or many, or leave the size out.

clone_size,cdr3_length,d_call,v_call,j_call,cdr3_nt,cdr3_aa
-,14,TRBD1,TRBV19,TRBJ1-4,TGTGCCAGCACCGACAGGGGGCGATCTGAAAAACTGTTTTTT,CASTDRGRSEKLFF
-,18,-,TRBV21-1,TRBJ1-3,TGTGCCAGCAGCAGGGAGGGGGGGCCCTCAGTCTCTGGAAACACCATATATTTT,CASSREGGPSVSGNTIYF
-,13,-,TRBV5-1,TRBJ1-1,TGCGCCAGCAGCCCCCTCGGGGGGACTGAAGCTTTCTTT,CASSPLGGTEAFF
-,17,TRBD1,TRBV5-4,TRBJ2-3,TGTGCCAGCAGCCAGACGACAGGGACCTCCGCCACACATACGCAGTATTTT,CASSQTTGTSATHTQYF
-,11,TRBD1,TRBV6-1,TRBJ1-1,TGTGCCAGCAGCCGGGACAGGACAGCTTTCTTT,CASSRDRTAFF
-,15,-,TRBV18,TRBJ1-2,TGTGCCAGCTCACCACCGGTCAGGGGTAACTATGGCTACACCTTC,CASSPPVRGNYGYTF
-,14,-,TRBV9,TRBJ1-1,TGTGCCAGCAGCGTAGACCCCGGGCAGGGTGAAGCTTTCTTT,CASSVDPGQGEAFF
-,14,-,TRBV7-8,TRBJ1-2,TGTGCCAGCAGCTTGGGGGGACGCCCAGATGGCTACACCTTC,CASSLGGRPDGYTF
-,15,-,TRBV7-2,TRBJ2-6,TGTGCCAGCAGCCCAGACAACTCTGGGGCCAACGTCCTGACTTTC,CASSPDNSGANVLTF
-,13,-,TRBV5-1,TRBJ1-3,TGCGCCAGCAGGAGCGACGCTGGAAACACCATATATTTT,CASRSDAGNTIYF
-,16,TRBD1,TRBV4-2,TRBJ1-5,TGTGCCAGCAGCCCCGCGGGGCAGGGGGCTTCCCGGCCCCAGCATTTT,CASSPAGQGASRPQHF
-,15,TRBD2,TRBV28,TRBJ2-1,TGTGCCAGCAGCCCCGGGACTAGCGACTACAATGAGCAGTTCTTC,CASSPGTSDYNEQFF
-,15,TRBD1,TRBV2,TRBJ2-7,TGTGCCAGCAGAGCCGGGACAGGGGGCCCCTACGAGCAGTACTTC,CASRAGTGGPYEQYF
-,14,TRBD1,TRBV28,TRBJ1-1,TGTGCCAGCAGAGCAGGGGGCTGGGTCACTGAAGCTTTCTTT,CASRAGGWVTEAFF
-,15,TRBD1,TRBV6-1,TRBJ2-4,TGTGCCAGCAGTGAACAGGGGGCACCCAAAAACATTCAGTACTTC,CASSEQGAPKNIQYF
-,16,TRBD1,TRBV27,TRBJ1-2,TGTGCCAGCAGTGCCCTCGGACAGGGGGCGGGAGGTGGCTACACCTTC,CASSALGQGAGGGYTF
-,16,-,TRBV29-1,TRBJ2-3,TGCAGCGTTGAAGGCCGGATGACAGGCAGCACAGATACGCAGTATTTT,CSVEGRMTGSTDTQYF
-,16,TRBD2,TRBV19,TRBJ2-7,TGTGCCAGTAGTATCGGGACTAGCGGGAGGACCTACGAGCAGTACTTC,CASSIGTSGRTYEQYF
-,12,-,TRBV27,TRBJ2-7,TGTGCCAGCAGCCACTCACCCTACGAGCAGTACTTC,CASSHSPYEQYF
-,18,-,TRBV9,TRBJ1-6,TGTGCCAGCAGCGTAGGTGGCCCCGGAGCAGTACAATTTTCACCCCTCCACTTT,CASSVGGPGAVQFSPLHF
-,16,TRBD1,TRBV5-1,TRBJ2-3,TGCGCCAGCAGCCTGGGGACAGGGACCTCAGCAGATACGCAGTATTTT,CASSLGTGTSADTQYF
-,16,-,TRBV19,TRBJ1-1,TGTGCCAGTAGTTCCCGGAGGGTCGGGATGAACACTGAAGCTTTCTTT,CASSSRRVGMNTEAFF
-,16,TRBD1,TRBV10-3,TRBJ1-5,TGTGCCACCTGGGACCCAGTGACAGGGGGCGATCAGCCCCAGCATTTT,CATWDPVTGGDQPQHF
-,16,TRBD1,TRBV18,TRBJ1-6,TGTGCCAGCTCAACGGGGAACAGGGGGCAGCGGTCACCCCTCCACTTT,CASSTGNRGQRSPLHF
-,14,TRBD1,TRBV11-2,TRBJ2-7,TGTGCCAGCAGCCTCCGGGACAGGGAACACGAGCAGTACTTC,CASSLRDREHEQYF
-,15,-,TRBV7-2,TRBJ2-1,TGTGCCAGCAGATTAGCGGAACTACTCTACAATGAGCAGTTCTTC,CASRLAELLYNEQFF
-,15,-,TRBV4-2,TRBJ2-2,TGTGCCAGCAGCCAAGAGATGGTAGCCACCGGGGAGCTGTTTTTT,CASSQEMVATGELFF
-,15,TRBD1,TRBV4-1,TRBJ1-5,TGCGCCAGCAGCCAGAATGGACAGGGGTATCAGCCCCAGCATTTT,CASSQNGQGYQPQHF
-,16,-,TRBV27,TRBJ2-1,TGTGCCAGCAGTTTATCTGTTCTCTGGAGGAACAATGAGCAGTTCTTC,CASSLSVLWRNNEQFF
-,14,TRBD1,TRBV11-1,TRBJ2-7,TGTGCCAGCAGCCCCCGGGACAGGTACCACGAGCAGTACTTC,CASSPRDRYHEQYF
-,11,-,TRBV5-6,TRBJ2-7,TGTGCCAGCAGCCAGGGATACGAGCAGTACTTC,CASSQGYEQYF
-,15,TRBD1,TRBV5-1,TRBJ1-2,TGCGCCAGCAGCGGCGGGACAGGGGCTGGCTATGGCTACACCTTC,CASSGGTGAGYGYTF
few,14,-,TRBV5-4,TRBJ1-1,TGTGCCAGCAGTCAACAGGGTAGGAGCTTTGAGGCTTTCTTT,CASSQQGRSFEAFF